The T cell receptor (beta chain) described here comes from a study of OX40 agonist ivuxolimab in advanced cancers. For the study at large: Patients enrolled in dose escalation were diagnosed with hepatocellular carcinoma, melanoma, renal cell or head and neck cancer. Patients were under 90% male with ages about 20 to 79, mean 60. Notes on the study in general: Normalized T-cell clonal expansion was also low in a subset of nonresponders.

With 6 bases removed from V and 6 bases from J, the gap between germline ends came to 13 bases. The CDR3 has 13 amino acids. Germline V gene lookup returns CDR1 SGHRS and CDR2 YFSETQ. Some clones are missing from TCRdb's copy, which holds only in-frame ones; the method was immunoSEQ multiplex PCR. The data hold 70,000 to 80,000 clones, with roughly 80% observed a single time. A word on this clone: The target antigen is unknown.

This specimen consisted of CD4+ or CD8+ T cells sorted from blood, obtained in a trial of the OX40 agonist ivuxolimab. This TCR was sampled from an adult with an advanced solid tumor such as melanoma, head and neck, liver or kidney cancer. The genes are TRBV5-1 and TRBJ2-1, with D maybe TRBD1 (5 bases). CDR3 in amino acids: CASTRTRGNEQFF. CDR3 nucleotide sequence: TGCGCCAGCACCAGGACAAGGGGCAATGAGCAGTTCTTC.